This entry lists 19 T cell receptor beta chains sequenced from one sample in a study of cytomegalovirus exposure and HLA in healthy donors. Primers for the PCR totalled 60 Vbeta and 13 Jbeta. Libraries were prepared by immunoSEQ multiplex PCR; TCRdb keeps only in-frame clonotypes and omits some of them. The sample has approximately 120,000 clones, 70% to 90% seen once. Sequences were obtained from PBMCs. The receptor set was obtained from a man aged 18-30 years in good health and CMV-seropositive.

The chain recombines TRBV4-1 with TRBJ1-2; no firm D call. The CDR3 runs to 15 residues. V was pared by 4 bases and J by 0 bases, with 12 bases between. The germline V gene encodes CDR1 MGHRA and CDR2 YSYEKL. In DNA, the CDR3 is TGCGCCAGCAGCCTAGACGGGTTAGCTAACTATGGCTACACCTTC. Translating it yields CASSLDGLANYGYTF.

CDR3 in amino acids: CASRVQGSENTEAFF. The CDR3 DNA follows: TGCGCCAGCAGAGTACAGGGATCGGAGAACACTGAAGCTTTCTTT. V gene TRBV10-2 combines with J gene TRBJ1-1; maybe TRBD1 (6 bases). Trimming removed 6 bases at V and 1 base at J, with 15 bases between. The CDR3 has 15 residues. Germline V lookup: CDR1 WSHSY, CDR2 SAAADI.

CDR3 loop: CASSDLSGSSSYNEQFF. CDR3 coding DNA: TGTGCCAGCAGTGATCTAAGCGGGTCTAGCTCCTACAATGAGCAGTTCTTC. This rearrangement joins TRBV2 to TRBJ2-1; maybe TRBD2 (6 bases). The CDR3 runs 17 residues. V lost 3 bases, J lost 0 bases, and 15 bases lay in between. CDR1 and CDR2 (germline): SNHLY, FYNNEI.

The chain combines TRBV28 with TRBJ2-3, with TRBD2 as a possible D gene (5 bases). CDR1 is MDHEN and CDR2 is SYDVKM in the germline V gene. This CDR3 contains 16 residues. The ends were cut back, 6 bases at V and 2 bases at J, with 18 bases in the middle. The CDR3 DNA reads TGTGCCAGCAGGGCGCGAGGGAAGGGCTACACAGATACGCAGTATTTT. Translated: CASRARGKGYTDTQYF.

This chain uses TRBV7-3 with TRBJ2-3, with 7 positions matching TRBD1. J lost 5 bases, V lost 5 bases, and 19 bases had no gene match. This CDR3 region has 18 residues. Germline CDR1 SGHTA, CDR2 FQGTGA. Here the CDR3 DNA reads TGTGCCAGCAGCCCCCGGCAGGGGGTACGGGATTCAGGAGATACGCAGTATTTT. Protein sequence: CASSPRQGVRDSGDTQYF.

The chain couples TRBV29-1 to TRBJ2-5, with D possibly being TRBD2 (5 bases). The CDR3 spans 14 residues. Germline V lookup: CDR1 SQVTM, CDR2 ANQGSEA. V lost 1 base to trimming and J lost 5 bases, with 14 bases between them. CDR3 protein: CSVEGGSELETQYF. In DNA, the CDR3 is TGCAGCGTTGAAGGAGGTAGCGAGTTGGAGACCCAGTACTTC.

The chain carries TRBV5-5 and TRBJ2-1; 9 positions match TRBD1. Trimming removed 3 bases from V and 9 bases from J; junction bases left unmatched: 10. CDR1 and CDR2 (germline): SGHKS, YYEKEE (reference sequence). The CDR3 length is 15 residues. Here the CDR3 reads CASSSDRTGDIEQFF. DNA for the CDR3: TGTGCCAGCAGCTCTGATCGGACAGGGGATATTGAGCAGTTCTTC.

This rearrangement joins TRBV2 to TRBJ1-5, with D possibly TRBD1 on 6 matching bases. The CDR3 has 13 residues. V lost 4 bases, J lost 5 bases, and 9 bases lay in between. Per the germline V gene, CDR1 is SNHLY and CDR2 is FYNNEI. The CDR3 DNA is TGTGCCAGCAGTGGGGGGCGGGATCAGCCCCAGCATTTT. Translation gives CASSGGRDQPQHF. Looking up the rest from reference TRBV2 and TRBJ1-5 gives the full variable domain: EPEVTQTPSHQVTQMGQEVILRCVPISNHLYFYWYRQILGQKVEFLVSFYNNEISEKSEIFDDQFSVERPDGSNFTLKIRSTKLEDSAMYFCASSGGRDQPQHFGDGTRLSIL.

Written as DNA, the CDR3 is TGTGCCAGCAGTTCCCTACAGGGCGCCTATGGCTACACCTTC. It yields the protein CASSSLQGAYGYTF. The V and J genes are TRBV27 and TRBJ1-2, with D possibly being TRBD1 (6 bases). Germline assignment: CDR1 MNHEY and CDR2 SMNVEV (reference sequence). The CDR3 spans 14 residues. V was trimmed by 4 bases and J by 4 bases, leaving 13 bases between them.

In its sample, this clone was seen a few times. V usage is TRBV6-5 and J usage is TRBJ1-5, with D possibly matching TRBD1 (5 bases). This CDR3 has 14 amino acids. V was cut by 6 bases and J by 7 bases, with 16 bases left in between. Germline values: CDR1 MNHEY, CDR2 SVGAGI. The CDR3 protein is CASRSGGDAQPQHF. CDR3 DNA: TGTGCCAGCAGGAGTGGGGGGGATGCACAGCCCCAGCATTTT.

The chain is built from TRBV4-2 and TRBJ2-7; D possibly corresponds to TRBD2 (6 bases). V was clipped by 0 bases and J by 0 bases, with 12 bases between them. This CDR3 spans 16 amino acids. Looked up from germline, CDR1 is LGHNA and CDR2 is YNFKEQ. The CDR3 DNA is TGTGCCAGCAGCCAAGAATGGGGGGAGAGCTCCTACGAGCAGTACTTC. It translates to CASSQEWGESSYEQYF.

The V and J genes are TRBV27 and TRBJ2-2; D is undetermined. Trimming cost V 2 bases and J 8 bases, with 9 bases left between them. CDR1 and CDR2 from the germline V gene are MNHEY and SMNVEV (reference sequence). The CDR3 has 13 residues. The CDR3 sequence is CASSLTSWGELFF. CDR3 in DNA: TGTGCCAGCAGTTTAACATCCTGGGGGGAGCTGTTTTTT.

The chain combines TRBV7-9 with TRBJ1-2, with 8 bases aligning to TRBD1. Germline-derived CDR1 and CDR2 are SEHNR and FQNEAQ (reference sequence). The CDR3 totals 15 residues. V shed 5 bases and J 4 bases; nucleotides not matched to a gene: 9. The CDR3 DNA follows: TGTGCCAGCAGCCCCCAGACAGGGGCGGGCTATGGCTACACCTTC. It codes for CASSPQTGAGYGYTF.

The genes are TRBV7-3 and TRBJ2-1; perhaps TRBD2 as D (7 bases). Germline CDR1 reads SGHTA; CDR2 reads FQGTGA. V dropped 5 bases and J dropped 6 bases, with 17 bases sitting between them. This CDR3 has 15 residues. CDR3: CASSPGGGAFNEQFF. CDR3 coding DNA: TGTGCCAGCAGCCCCGGAGGGGGGGCGTTCAATGAGCAGTTCTTC.

V usage is TRBV19 and J usage is TRBJ2-5; D is unclear. The V gene lost 1 base and the J gene lost 2 bases, with 5 bases spanning the gap. Looked up from germline, CDR1 is LNHDA and CDR2 is SQIVND (reference sequence). This CDR3 has 13 amino acids. The CDR3 region is CASSIVLQETQYF. DNA of the CDR3: TGTGCCAGTAGTATAGTCTTGCAAGAGACCCAGTACTTC.

This chain uses TRBV10-3 with TRBJ1-2, with D hard to call. The CDR3 has 13 amino acids. The V gene lost 10 bases and the J gene lost 3 bases, with 15 bases spanning the gap. Germline lookup yields CDR1 ENHRY and CDR2 SYGVKD. The CDR3, as DNA: TGTGCCACCAGGAAGGGAGAGGACTATGGCTACACCTTC. It translates to CATRKGEDYGYTF.

The chain couples TRBV29-1 to TRBJ1-5; D is possibly TRBD1 (6 bases). The germline V gene encodes CDR1 SQVTM and CDR2 ANQGSEA. V lost 6 bases and J lost 6, with 15 bases in between. CDR3 size: 13 residues. As DNA, the CDR3 is TGCAGCGTCTTTACAGGGTTCGGTCAGCCCCAGCATTTT. Amino acids: CSVFTGFGQPQHF.

This sequence joins TRBV11-2 and TRBJ1-4; D unclear. CDR1 and CDR2 from the germline V gene are SGHAT and FQNNGV. With 4 bases removed from V and 4 bases from J, the gap between germline ends came to 4 bases. The CDR3 loop spans 12 amino acids. The CDR3 DNA follows: TGTGCCAGCAGCTCCCTTAATGAAAAACTGTTTTTT. It encodes CASSSLNEKLFF.

The chain employs TRBV14 and TRBJ1-2, with D maybe TRBD1 (6 bases). Trimming removed 5 bases from V and 8 bases from J, with 15 bases in between. This CDR3 region has 13 residues. Looked up from germline, CDR1 is SGHDN and CDR2 is FVKESK. This CDR3 reads CASSVHRDVGYTF. CDR3 coding DNA: TGTGCCAGCAGCGTTCACAGGGATGTGGGCTACACCTTC.